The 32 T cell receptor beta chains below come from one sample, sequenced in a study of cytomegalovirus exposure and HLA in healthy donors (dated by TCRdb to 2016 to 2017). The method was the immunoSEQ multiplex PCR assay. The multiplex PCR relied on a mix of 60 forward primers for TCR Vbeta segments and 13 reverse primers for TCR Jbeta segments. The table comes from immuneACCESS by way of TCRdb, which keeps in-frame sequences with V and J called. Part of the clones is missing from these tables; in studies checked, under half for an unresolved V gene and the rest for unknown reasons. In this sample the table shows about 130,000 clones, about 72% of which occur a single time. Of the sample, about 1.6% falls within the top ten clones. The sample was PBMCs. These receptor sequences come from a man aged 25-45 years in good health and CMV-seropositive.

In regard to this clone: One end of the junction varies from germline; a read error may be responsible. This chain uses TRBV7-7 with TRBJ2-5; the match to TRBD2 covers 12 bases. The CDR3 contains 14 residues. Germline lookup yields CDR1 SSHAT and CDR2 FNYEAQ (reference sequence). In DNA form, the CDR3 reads TGTGCTAGCAGTTCGACTAGCGGGGGAGAGACCCAGTACTTC. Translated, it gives CASSSTSGGETQYF.

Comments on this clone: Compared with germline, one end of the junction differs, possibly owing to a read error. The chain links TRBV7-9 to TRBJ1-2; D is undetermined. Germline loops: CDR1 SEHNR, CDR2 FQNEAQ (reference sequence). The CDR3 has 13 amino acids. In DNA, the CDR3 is TGTTCCAGCAGCAAACCCCCCCAGTTCCGCTACACCTTC. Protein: CSSSKPPQFRYTF. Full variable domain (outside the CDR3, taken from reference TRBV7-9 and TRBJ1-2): DTGVSQNPRHKITKRGQNVTFRCDPISEHNRLYWYRQTLGQGPEFLTYFQNEAQLEKSRLLSDRFSAERPKGSFSTLEIQRTEQGDSAMYLCSSSKPPQFRYTFGSGTRLTVV.

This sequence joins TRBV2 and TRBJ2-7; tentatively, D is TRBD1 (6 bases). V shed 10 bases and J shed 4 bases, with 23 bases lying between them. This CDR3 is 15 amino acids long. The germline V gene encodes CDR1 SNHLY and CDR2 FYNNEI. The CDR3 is CATARGGVRNYEQYF. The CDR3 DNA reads TGTGCCACCGCCCGAGGGGGAGTTAGGAATTACGAGCAGTACTTC.

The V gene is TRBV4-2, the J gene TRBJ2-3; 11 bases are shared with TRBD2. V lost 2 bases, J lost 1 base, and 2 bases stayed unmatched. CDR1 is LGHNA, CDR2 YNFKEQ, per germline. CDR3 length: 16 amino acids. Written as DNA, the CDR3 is TGTGCCAGCAGCCAATCACTAGCGGGAGGCACAGATACGCAGTATTTT. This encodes CASSQSLAGGTDTQYF.

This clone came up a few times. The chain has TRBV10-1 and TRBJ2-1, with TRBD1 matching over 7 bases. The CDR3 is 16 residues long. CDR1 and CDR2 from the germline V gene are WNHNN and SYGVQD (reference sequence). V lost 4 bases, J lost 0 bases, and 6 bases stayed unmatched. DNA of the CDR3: TGCGCCAGCAGTGGGAGGACAGGCTCCTCCTACAATGAGCAGTTCTTC. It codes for CASSGRTGSSYNEQFF.

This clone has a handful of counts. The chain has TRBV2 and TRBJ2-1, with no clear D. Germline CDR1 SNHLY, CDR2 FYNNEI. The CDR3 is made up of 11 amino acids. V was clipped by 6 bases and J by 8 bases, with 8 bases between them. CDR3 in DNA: TGTGCCAGCAGCGTAAGAGATGAGCAGTTCTTC. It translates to CASSVRDEQFF.

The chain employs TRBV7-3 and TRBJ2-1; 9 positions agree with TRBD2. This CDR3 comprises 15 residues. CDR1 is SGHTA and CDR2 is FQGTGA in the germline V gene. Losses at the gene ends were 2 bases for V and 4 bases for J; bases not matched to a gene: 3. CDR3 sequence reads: CASSLVLAGYNEQFF. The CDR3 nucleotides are TGTGCCAGCAGCTTAGTGCTAGCGGGGTACAATGAGCAGTTCTTC. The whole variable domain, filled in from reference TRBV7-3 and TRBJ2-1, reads GAGVSQTPSNKVTEKGKYVELRCDPISGHTALYWYRQSLGQGPEFLIYFQGTGAADDSGLPNDRFFAVRPEGSVSTLKIQRTERGDSAVYLCASSLVLAGYNEQFFGPGTRLTVL.

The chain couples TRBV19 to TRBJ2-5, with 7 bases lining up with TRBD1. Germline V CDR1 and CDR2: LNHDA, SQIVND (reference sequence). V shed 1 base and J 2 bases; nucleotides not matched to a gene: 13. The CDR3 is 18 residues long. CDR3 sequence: CASSIAILGQVKQETQYF. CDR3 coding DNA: TGTGCCAGTAGTATAGCGATTCTAGGACAGGTCAAACAAGAGACCCAGTACTTC. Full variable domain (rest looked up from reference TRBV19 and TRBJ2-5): DGGITQSPKYLFRKEGQNVTLSCEQNLNHDAMYWYRQDPGQGLRLIYYSQIVNDFQKGDIAEGYSVSREKKESFPLTVTSAQKNPTAFYLCASSIAILGQVKQETQYFGPGTRLLVL.

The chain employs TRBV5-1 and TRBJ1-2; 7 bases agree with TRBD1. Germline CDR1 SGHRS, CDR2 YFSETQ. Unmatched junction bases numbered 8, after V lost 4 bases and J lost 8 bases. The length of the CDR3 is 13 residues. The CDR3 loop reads CASSAGGLSGYTF. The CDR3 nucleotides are TGCGCCAGCAGCGCAGGGGGACTGAGCGGCTACACCTTC.

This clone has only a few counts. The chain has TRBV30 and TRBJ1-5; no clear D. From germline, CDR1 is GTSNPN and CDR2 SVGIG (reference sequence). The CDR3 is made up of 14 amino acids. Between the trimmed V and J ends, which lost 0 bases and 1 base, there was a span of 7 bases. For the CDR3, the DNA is TGTGCCTGGAGTGTATCCGTCAGCAATCAGCCCCAGCATTTT. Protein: CAWSVSVSNQPQHF.

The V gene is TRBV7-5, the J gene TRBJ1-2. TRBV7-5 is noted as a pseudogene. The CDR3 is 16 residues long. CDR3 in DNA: TGTGCCAGAAGCTTAGTTCGGGGGGAAGAGGACTATGGCTACACCTTC. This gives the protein CARSLVRGEEDYGYTF.

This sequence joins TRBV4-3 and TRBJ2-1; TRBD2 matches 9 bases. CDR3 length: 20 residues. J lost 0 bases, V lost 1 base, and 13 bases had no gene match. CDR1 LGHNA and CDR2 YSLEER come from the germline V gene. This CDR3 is CASSQGLSGSFWSSYNEQFF. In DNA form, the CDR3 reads TGCGCCAGCAGCCAAGGACTTAGCGGGAGCTTTTGGAGCTCCTACAATGAGCAGTTCTTC.

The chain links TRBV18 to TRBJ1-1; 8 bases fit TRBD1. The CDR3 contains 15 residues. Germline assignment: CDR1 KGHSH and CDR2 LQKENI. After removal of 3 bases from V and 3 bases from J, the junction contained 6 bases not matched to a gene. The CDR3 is CASSPYNRGYTEAFF. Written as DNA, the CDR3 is TGTGCCAGCTCACCTTACAACAGGGGGTACACTGAAGCTTTCTTT.

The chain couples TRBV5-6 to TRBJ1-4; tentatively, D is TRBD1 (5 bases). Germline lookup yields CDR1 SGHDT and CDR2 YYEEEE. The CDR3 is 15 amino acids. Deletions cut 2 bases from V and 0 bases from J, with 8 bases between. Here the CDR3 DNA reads TGTGCCAGCAGCTTTGACAGAGCAACTAATGAAAAACTGTTTTTT. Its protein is CASSFDRATNEKLFF.

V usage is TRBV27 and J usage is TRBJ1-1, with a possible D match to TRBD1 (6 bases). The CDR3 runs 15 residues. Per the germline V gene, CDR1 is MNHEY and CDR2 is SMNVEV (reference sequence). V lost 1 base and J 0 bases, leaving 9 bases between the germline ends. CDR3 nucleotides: TGTGCCAGCAGTTTATGGGGGCCCTTGAACACTGAAGCTTTCTTT. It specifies CASSLWGPLNTEAFF.

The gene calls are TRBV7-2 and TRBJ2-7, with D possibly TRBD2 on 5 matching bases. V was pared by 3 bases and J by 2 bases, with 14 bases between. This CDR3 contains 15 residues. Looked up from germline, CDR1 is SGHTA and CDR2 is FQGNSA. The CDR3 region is CASSFHGGPTYEQYF. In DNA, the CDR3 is TGTGCCAGCAGCTTCCACGGCGGGCCAACCTACGAGCAGTACTTC.

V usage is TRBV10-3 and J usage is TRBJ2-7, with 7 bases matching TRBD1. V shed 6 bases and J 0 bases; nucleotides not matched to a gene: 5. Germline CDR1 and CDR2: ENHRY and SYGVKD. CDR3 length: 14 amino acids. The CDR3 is CAIRGQSRSYEQYF. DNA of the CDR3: TGTGCCATCAGGGGACAGAGTCGCTCCTACGAGCAGTACTTC.

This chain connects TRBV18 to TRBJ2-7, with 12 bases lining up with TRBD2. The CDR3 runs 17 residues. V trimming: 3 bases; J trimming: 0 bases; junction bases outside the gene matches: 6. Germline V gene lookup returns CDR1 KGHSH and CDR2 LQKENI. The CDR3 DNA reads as TGTGCCAGCTCACCCGGACTAGCGGGACTGTCCTCCTACGAGCAGTACTTC. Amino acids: CASSPGLAGLSSYEQYF.

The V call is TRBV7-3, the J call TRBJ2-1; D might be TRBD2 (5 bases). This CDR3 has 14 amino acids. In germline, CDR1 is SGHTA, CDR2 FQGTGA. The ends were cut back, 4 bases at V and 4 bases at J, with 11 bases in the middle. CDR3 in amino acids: CASSSTRGYNEQFF. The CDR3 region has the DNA TGTGCCAGCAGCTCTACTCGGGGTTACAATGAGCAGTTCTTC. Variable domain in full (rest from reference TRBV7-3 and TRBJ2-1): GAGVSQTPSNKVTEKGKYVELRCDPISGHTALYWYRQSLGQGPEFLIYFQGTGAADDSGLPNDRFFAVRPEGSVSTLKIQRTERGDSAVYLCASSSTRGYNEQFFGPGTRLTVL.

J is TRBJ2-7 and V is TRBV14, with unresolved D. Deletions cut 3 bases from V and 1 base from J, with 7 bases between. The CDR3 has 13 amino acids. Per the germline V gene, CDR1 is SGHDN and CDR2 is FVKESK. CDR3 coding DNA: TGTGCCAGCAGCCACCTAGGTTCCTACGAGCAGTACTTC. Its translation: CASSHLGSYEQYF.

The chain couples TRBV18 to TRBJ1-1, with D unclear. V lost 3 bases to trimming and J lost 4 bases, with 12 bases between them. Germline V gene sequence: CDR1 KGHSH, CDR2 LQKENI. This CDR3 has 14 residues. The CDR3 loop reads CASSPGRRTTEAFF. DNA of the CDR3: TGTGCCAGCTCACCGGGGAGGAGAACCACTGAAGCTTTCTTT.

The CDR3 nucleotides read TGTGCCAGCAGTTTCGGGACAGGGATCAACGAGCAGTACTTC. The encoded protein is CASSFGTGINEQYF. This rearrangement joins TRBV6-5 to TRBJ2-5; 9 bases are a match to TRBD1. The end of the DNA fits TRBJ2-7 better, so the J call may be wrong. The CDR3 consists of 14 residues. The germline V gene encodes CDR1 MNHEY and CDR2 SVGAGI.

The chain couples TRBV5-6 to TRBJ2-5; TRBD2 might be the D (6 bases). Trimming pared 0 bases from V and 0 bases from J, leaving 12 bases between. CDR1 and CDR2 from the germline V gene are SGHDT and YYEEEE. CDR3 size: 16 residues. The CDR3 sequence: CASSLGLGTYQETQYF. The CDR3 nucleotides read TGTGCCAGCAGCTTGGGACTAGGAACGTACCAAGAGACCCAGTACTTC.

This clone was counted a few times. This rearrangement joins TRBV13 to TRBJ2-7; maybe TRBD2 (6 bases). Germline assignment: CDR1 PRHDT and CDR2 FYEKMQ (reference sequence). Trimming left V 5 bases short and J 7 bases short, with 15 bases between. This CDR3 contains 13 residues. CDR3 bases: TGTGCCAGCAGCCTCCCCAATCGGGGGGAGCAGTACTTC. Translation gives CASSLPNRGEQYF.

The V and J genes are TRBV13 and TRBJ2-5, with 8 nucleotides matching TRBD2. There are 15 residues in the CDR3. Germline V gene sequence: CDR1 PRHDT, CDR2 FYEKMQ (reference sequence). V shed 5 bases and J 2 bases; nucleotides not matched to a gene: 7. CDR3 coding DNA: TGTGCCAGCAGCCCGCGGGGGGCAGGGCAAGAGACCCAGTACTTC. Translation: CASSPRGAGQETQYF.

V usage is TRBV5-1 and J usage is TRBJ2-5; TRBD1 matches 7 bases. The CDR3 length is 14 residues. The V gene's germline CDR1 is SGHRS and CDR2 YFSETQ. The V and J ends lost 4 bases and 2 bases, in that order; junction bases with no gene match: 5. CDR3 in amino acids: CASSPRGQQETQYF. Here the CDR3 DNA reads TGCGCCAGCAGCCCAAGGGGACAGCAAGAGACCCAGTACTTC.

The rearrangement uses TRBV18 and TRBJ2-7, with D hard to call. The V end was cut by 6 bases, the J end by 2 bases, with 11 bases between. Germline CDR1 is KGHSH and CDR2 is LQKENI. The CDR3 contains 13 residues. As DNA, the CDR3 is TGTGCCAGCTCGGCTAGTAAAACCTACGAGCAGTACTTC. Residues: CASSASKTYEQYF.

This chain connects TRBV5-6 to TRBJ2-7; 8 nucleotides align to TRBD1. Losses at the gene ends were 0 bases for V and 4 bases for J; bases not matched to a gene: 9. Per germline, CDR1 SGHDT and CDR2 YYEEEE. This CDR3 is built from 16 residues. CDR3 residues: CASSLGLRQGLYEQYF. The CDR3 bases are TGTGCCAGCAGCTTGGGTTTGAGACAGGGGCTATACGAGCAGTACTTC.

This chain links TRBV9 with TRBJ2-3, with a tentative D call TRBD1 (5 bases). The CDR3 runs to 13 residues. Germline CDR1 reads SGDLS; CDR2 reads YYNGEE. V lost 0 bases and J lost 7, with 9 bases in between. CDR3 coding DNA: TGTGCCAGCAGCGTAGCCCCAGGGAATACGCAGTATTTT. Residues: CASSVAPGNTQYF. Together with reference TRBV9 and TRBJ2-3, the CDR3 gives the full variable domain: DSGVTQTPKHLITATGQRVTLRCSPRSGDLSVYWYQQSLDQGLQFLIQYYNGEERAKGNILERFSAQQFPDLHSELNLSSLELGDSALYFCASSVAPGNTQYFGPGTRLTVL.

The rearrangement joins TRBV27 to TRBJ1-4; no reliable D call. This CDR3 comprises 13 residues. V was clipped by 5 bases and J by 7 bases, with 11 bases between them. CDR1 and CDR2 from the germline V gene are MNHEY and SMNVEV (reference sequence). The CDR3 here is CASSPRGLEKLFF. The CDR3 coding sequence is TGTGCCAGCAGTCCCCGCGGACTTGAAAAACTGTTTTTT. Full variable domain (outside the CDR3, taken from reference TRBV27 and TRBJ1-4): EAQVTQNPRYLITVTGKKLTVTCSQNMNHEYMSWYRQDPGLGLRQIYYSMNVEVTDKGDVPEGYKVSRKEKRNFPLILESPSPNQTSLYFCASSPRGLEKLFFGSGTQLSVL.

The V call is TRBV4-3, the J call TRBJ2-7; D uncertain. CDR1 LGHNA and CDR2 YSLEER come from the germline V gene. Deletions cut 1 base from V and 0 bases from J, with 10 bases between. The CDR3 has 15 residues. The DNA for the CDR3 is TGCGCCAGCAGCCAAGCGACATACAGCTCCTACGAGCAGTACTTC. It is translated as CASSQATYSSYEQYF.

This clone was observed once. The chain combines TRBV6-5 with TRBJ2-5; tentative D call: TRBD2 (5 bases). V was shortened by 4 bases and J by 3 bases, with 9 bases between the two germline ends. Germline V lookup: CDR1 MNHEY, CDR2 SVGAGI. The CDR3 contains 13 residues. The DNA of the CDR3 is TGTGCCAGCAGTTTTGGGAGTAAAGAGACCCAGTACTTC. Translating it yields CASSFGSKETQYF.